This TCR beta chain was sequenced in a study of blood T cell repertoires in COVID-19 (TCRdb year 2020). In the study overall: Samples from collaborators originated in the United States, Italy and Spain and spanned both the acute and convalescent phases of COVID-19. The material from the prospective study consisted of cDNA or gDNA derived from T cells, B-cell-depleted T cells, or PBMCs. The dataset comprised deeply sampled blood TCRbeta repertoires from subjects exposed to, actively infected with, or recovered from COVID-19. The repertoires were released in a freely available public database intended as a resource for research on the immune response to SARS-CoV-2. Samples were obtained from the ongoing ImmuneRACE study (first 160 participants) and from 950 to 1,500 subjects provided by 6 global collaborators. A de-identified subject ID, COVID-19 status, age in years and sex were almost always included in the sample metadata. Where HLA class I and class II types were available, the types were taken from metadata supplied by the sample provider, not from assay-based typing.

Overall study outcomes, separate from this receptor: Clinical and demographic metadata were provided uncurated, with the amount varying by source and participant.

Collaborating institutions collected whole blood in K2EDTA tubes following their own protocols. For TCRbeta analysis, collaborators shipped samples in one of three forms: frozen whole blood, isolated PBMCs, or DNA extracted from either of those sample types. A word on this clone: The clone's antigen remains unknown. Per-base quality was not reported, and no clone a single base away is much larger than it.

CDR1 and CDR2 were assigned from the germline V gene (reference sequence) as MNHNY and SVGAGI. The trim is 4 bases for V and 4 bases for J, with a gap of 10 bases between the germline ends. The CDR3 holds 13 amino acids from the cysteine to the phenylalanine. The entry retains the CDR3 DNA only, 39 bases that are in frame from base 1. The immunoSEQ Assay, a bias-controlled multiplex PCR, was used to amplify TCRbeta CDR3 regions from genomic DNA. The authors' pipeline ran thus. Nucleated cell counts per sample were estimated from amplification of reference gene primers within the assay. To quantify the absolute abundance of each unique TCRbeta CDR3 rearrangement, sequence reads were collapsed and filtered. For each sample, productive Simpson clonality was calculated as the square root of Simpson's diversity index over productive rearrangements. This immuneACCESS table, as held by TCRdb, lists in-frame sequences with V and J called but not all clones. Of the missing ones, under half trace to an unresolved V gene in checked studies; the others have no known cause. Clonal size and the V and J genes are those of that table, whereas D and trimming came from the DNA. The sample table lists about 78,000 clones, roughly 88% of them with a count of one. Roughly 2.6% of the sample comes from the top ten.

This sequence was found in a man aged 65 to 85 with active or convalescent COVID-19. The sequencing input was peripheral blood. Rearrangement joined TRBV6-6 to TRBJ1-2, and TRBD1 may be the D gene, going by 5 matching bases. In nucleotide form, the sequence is TGTGCCAGCAGTTCCAGGGAGGGCTATGGCTACACCTTC. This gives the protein CASSSREGYGYTF.